The 9 T cell receptor beta chains below all came from one sample that was sequenced in a study of T-cell memory formation after mild COVID-19. TCRdb reprocessed the 5' RACE reads with MiXCR, giving one entry per CDR3 protein. Among around 200,000 distinct CDR3 sequences listed, approximately 18% were seen once. Specimen: PBMCs or a T cell subset sorted from them (not recorded which). The receptors here all came from a man between 18 and 29 years old who had mild COVID-19 (a few samples of this study predate the infection). Cell type and time point are not known.

This clonotype was detected only a few times. This chain links TRBV7-2 with TRBJ1-5; 8 nucleotides agree with TRBD1. The germline V gene encodes CDR1 SGHTA and CDR2 FQGNSA. V lost 3 bases, J lost 7 bases, and 5 bases stayed unmatched. This CDR3 spans 14 amino acids. CDR3 protein: CASSLNRGEQPQHF. DNA of the CDR3: TGTGCCAGCAGCTTGAACAGGGGGGAACAGCCCCAGCATTTT.

There are a few counts of this clonotype. V is TRBV6-1 and J is TRBJ2-7; no definite D call. Germline lookup yields CDR1 MNHNS and CDR2 SASEGT. This CDR3 region has 13 residues. Trimming cost V 5 bases and J 4 bases, with 12 bases left between them. CDR3 sequence (DNA): TGTGCCAGCAGTAAAAATCATGGATACGAGCAGTACTTC. This translates into CASSKNHGYEQYF.

The CDR3 nucleotides read TGCGCCAGCAGCACACCTGAAGCAGATACGCAGTATTTT. Its translation is CASSTPEADTQYF. This rearrangement joins TRBV5-1 to TRBJ2-3; D not certain. CDR1 is SGHRS and CDR2 is YFSETQ in the germline V gene. V lost 4 bases and J 4 bases, leaving 10 bases between the germline ends. The CDR3 loop spans 13 amino acids.

The V call is TRBV12-3 or TRBV12-4, the J call TRBJ2-2; 9 bases agree with TRBD1. V shed 5 bases and J 7 bases; nucleotides not matched to a gene: 11. The CDR3 is 16 amino acids. The CDR3, as DNA: TGTGCCAGCAGTCCAACGACAGGGGGAATAATCGGGGAGCTGTTTTTT. Amino acids: CASSPTTGGIIGELFF.

The CDR3 sequence: CASSLTGTGAYEQYF. The CDR3 coding sequence is TGTGCCAGCAGCTTAACCGGGACAGGGGCCTACGAGCAGTACTTC. The V call is TRBV7-3, the J call TRBJ2-7, with TRBD1 identical over 10 bases. CDR1 SGHTA and CDR2 FQGTGA come from the germline V gene. The CDR3 length is 15 residues. The junction had 1 base not matched to a gene; V was cut back by 0 bases and J by 2 bases. Full variable domain (rest looked up from reference TRBV7-3 and TRBJ2-7): GAGVSQTPSNKVTEKGKYVELRCDPISGHTALYWYRQSLGQGPEFLIYFQGTGAADDSGLPNDRFFAVRPEGSVSTLKIQRTERGDSAVYLCASSLTGTGAYEQYFGPGTRLTVT.

This clonotype appeared a few times. The chain links TRBV20-1 to TRBJ1-2, with 10 bases aligning to TRBD1. CDR1 is DFQATT and CDR2 is SNEGSKA in the germline V gene (reference sequence). The CDR3 sequence is 15 residues long. V lost 3 bases, J lost 4 bases, and 8 bases stayed unmatched. The CDR3 loop reads CSASTDRGYGYGYTF. For the CDR3, the DNA is TGCAGTGCTAGCACGGACAGGGGGTACGGCTATGGCTACACCTTC.

This clonotype has more than one count but fewer than ten. This chain connects TRBV5-6 to TRBJ2-3; TRBD1 matches 9 bases. Germline CDR1 and CDR2: SGHDT and YYEEEE. With 4 bases clipped from V and 4 bases from J, the junction kept 7 bases outside the gene matches. The CDR3 contains 15 residues. This chain's CDR3 is CASSRDREGADTQYF. CDR3 coding DNA: TGTGCCAGCAGCCGGGACAGGGAGGGCGCAGATACGCAGTATTTT.

At least ten counts were recorded for this clonotype. The chain has TRBV14 and TRBJ2-4, with 7 bases lining up with TRBD1. The CDR3 consists of 13 residues. Germline CDR1 reads SGHDN; CDR2 reads FVKESK. The ends lost 1 base at V and 16 bases at J; junction bases unmatched: 10. The CDR3 DNA follows: TGTGCCAGCAGCCAAGGACAGGGCACCCTCGGATACTTC. This gives the protein CASSQGQGTLGYF.

This chain connects TRBV20-1 to TRBJ2-7, with 9 bases that match TRBD2. CDR3 size: 12 residues. Germline CDR1 is DFQATT and CDR2 is SNEGSKA (reference sequence). V trimming: 6 bases; J trimming: 4 bases; junction bases outside the gene matches: 4. CDR3 region: CSARGGVYEQYV. CDR3 sequence (DNA): TGCAGTGCGCGGGGGGGCGTGTACGAGCAGTACGTC.